This is a list of T cell receptor beta chains from one sample in a study of identical twins. TCRdb redid the calling of the 5' RACE reads with MiXCR, one entry per CDR3 protein. The sample includes 1.5 million to 2 million distinct CDR3 sequences, roughly 35% of them seen just once. Sequencing was done on a sample of cord blood. Every receptor here comes from a newborn girl in good health. Both conserved end residues are part of each CDR3. Each record gives: clone size, V gene, D gene, J gene, CDR3 protein, CDR3 DNA. The D gene is left open where the match is weak. Size is omitted from some rows. Given values are once, few, many or a class for expanded clones.

>once|TRBV7-2|TRBD2|TRBJ2-5
CASSRGTSGGTQYF
TGTGCCAGCAGCCGAGGGACTAGCGGGGGGACCCAGTACTTC
>.|TRBV6-1|.|TRBJ1-2
CASSLTNVQSGPVGGYTF
TGTGCCAGCAGTCTAACGAACGTGCAGTCCGGTCCGGTGGGTGGCTACACCTTC
>few|TRBV24-1|.|TRBJ2-1
CATSDLGDNEQFF
TGTGCCACCAGTGATTTGGGGGACAATGAGCAGTTCTTC
>few|TRBV28|TRBD1|TRBJ2-7
CASSLTGSDYEQYF
TGTGCCAGCAGTTTGACAGGGTCGGACTACGAGCAGTACTTC
>.|TRBV9|TRBD2|TRBJ2-1
CASSVEREIYNEQFF
TGTGCCAGCAGCGTAGAGCGGGAGATCTACAATGAGCAGTTCTTC
>many|TRBV25-1|.|TRBJ2-7
CASSEGSGSYEQYF
TGTGCCAGCAGTGAAGGTAGCGGTTCCTACGAGCAGTACTTC
>.|TRBV5-1|.|TRBJ2-7
CASSVAASASYEQYF
TGCGCCAGCAGCGTGGCCGCTAGCGCGTCCTACGAGCAGTACTTC
>.|TRBV19|.|TRBJ1-6
CASSMDWQDEGSPLHF
TGTGCCAGTAGTATGGATTGGCAGGATGAGGGATCACCCCTCCACTTT
>.|TRBV9|.|TRBJ1-1
CASSALGAGGTEAFF
TGTGCCAGCAGCGCCCTGGGGGCGGGCGGCACTGAAGCTTTCTTT
>many|TRBV14|TRBD2|TRBJ2-1
CASSQVTSGEYNEQFF
TGTGCCAGCAGCCAAGTGACTAGCGGGGAATACAATGAGCAGTTCTTC
>.|TRBV7-9|.|TRBJ2-6
CASSLWQGAGGGANVLTF
TGTGCCAGCAGCTTATGGCAGGGCGCTGGAGGGGGGGCCAACGTCCTGACTTTC
>few|TRBV28|.|TRBJ1-5
CASSFRGTTNQPQHF
TGTGCCAGCAGTTTCAGAGGCACTACCAATCAGCCCCAGCATTTT
>.|TRBV29-1|.|TRBJ1-2
CSVEDVLDYGYTF
TGCAGCGTTGAAGACGTACTAGACTATGGCTACACCTTC
>few|TRBV7-9|TRBD2|TRBJ2-2
CASSSLAGVVGELFF
TGTGCCAGCAGCTCTCTAGCGGGAGTGGTCGGGGAGCTGTTTTTT
>.|TRBV25-1|.|TRBJ2-5
CASSESGTPKETQYF
TGTGCCAGCAGTGAATCCGGGACGCCTAAAGAGACCCAGTACTTC